This section outlines one TCR beta chain sequence together with its context. The antigen is not known. These data come from a study of CXCR3-negative and CXCR3-positive naive CD8 T cells. Notes on the study in general: CXCR3 levels fell partly with cryopreservation; most assays relied on fresh PBMCs. Similar TRBV-TRBJ usage was seen in naive cells (both CXCR3-negative and CXCR3-positive), but memory cells differed. The study found comparably high diversity in both naive subsets and much lower diversity in memory CD8+ cells. Greater hydrophobicity was found in TRB CDR3s of CXCR3-positive naive cells than of CXCR3-negative naive cells.

The CDR3 contains 13 residues. The germline gives CDR1 MNHEY, CDR2 SMNVEV (reference sequence). The study made its TRB cDNA libraries by 5' RACE, adding UMI labels. TCRdb reprocessed the 5' RACE reads; each CDR3 protein has one entry and no DNA is given. The listing contains nearly 90,000 distinct CDR3 sequences. Sequencing used naive CXCR3+ CD8+ T cells from blood. Subset noted: CD45RO-CCR7+CD27+CD95- naive CD8+ T cells expressing CXCR3 (TNR3+). The sequence was collected from a human donor in good health. Some clones in this sample may be carry-over from other donors' samples. V and J are TRBV27 and TRBJ2-7; the D call of TRBD2 rests on TCRdb alone, since no DNA is present to check it. The CDR3 loop is CASAMGLAYEQYF.